A single sample gave rise to the 24 T cell receptor beta chains below, sequenced in a study of regulatory T cells in long-lasting Graves disease. Sequencing libraries for TCR beta were prepared with iRepertoire HTBI primers and Arm-PCR of CDR3 regions. TCRdb recomputed calls from the multiplex PCR reads with MiXCR, one row per CDR3 protein. Of under 300,000 distinct CDR3 sequences listed, around 19% were seen once; the top ten hold around 20%. Regarding time point: newly diagnosed GD, antithyroid drugs for less than 3 months. The TCR library was prepared using RNA isolated from PBMCs. The material sequenced was peripheral blood mononuclear cells (PBMCs), taken at new diagnosis, from a patient treated with antithyroid drugs. The receptor set was obtained from a female donor with Graves disease.

This clonotype was recorded many times. This chain links TRBV2 with TRBJ2-7; TRBD2 matches 7 bases. V shed 8 bases and J 5 bases; nucleotides not matched to a gene: 15. The germline gives CDR1 SNHLY, CDR2 FYNNEI. The CDR3 is 15 amino acids. CDR3 nucleotides: TGTGCCAGCTTTACACTTAGGCGGGAGACAGACGAGCAGTACTTC. Translating it yields CASFTLRRETDEQYF.

This clonotype was counted at least ten times. The V and J genes are TRBV29-1 and TRBJ1-1; TRBD1 is a possible D gene (5 bases). V was shortened by 7 bases and J by 2 bases, with 11 bases between the two germline ends. The V gene's germline CDR1 is SQVTM and CDR2 ANQGSEA. The CDR3 totals 12 residues. The CDR3 loop reads CSAEGPNTEAFF. CDR3 nucleotides: TGCAGCGCCGAGGGGCCCAACACTGAAGCTTTCTTT.

For this clonotype: A read error is the likely source, as a far larger clone sits one nucleotide away. CDR3 DNA sequence: TGTGCCAGCAGGGGGGGCAGCCAGGCCTATGGCTACACCTTC. Translation gives CASRGGSQAYGYTF. The chain employs TRBV11-2 and TRBJ1-2, with D possibly TRBD1 on 6 matching bases. The CDR3 loop spans 14 amino acids. Germline-derived CDR1 and CDR2 are SGHAT and FQNNGV. Trimming pared 6 bases from V and 4 bases from J, leaving 15 bases between.

This clonotype was recorded many times. The CDR3 reads CASDGGRETQYF. The CDR3 region has the DNA TGTGCCAGCGATGGCGGGAGGGAGACCCAGTACTTC. The V gene is TRBV2, the J gene TRBJ2-5; 8 positions match TRBD2. The germline V gene has CDR1 SNHLY and CDR2 FYNNEI. CDR3 size: 12 residues. The J segment lost 5 bases and the V segment lost 8 bases, leaving 4 bases of the junction unmatched.

V usage is TRBV12-3 or TRBV12-4 and J usage is TRBJ2-1, with 16 bases fitting TRBD2. With V trimmed by 6 bases and J by 10 bases, 6 bases remained unmatched. CDR3 length: 15 amino acids. The CDR3 protein is CASRLGLAGGHEQFF. In nucleotides, the CDR3 is TGTGCCAGCAGGCTGGGACTAGCGGGAGGGCACGAGCAGTTCTTC.

This clonotype was picked up many times. The chain is built from TRBV11-2 and TRBJ2-4; D unresolved. Trimming removed 0 bases from V and 3 bases from J, with 12 bases in between. Germline V gene data show CDR1 as SGHAT and CDR2 as FQNNGV. The CDR3 is 16 amino acids. CDR3 in amino acids: CASSLELGMVKNIQYF. The CDR3 nucleotides are TGTGCCAGCAGCTTAGAGCTGGGTATGGTCAAAAACATTCAGTACTTC.

The CDR3 coding sequence is TGTGCCAGCAGTGAAGGGGGCAACATTCAGTACTTC. This sequence encodes CASSEGGNIQYF. The chain couples TRBV2 to TRBJ2-4; tentatively, D is TRBD1 (5 bases). Germline V gives CDR1 SNHLY, CDR2 FYNNEI. Trimming stripped 1 base from V and 7 bases from J, with 5 bases between. CDR3 length: 12 amino acids.

This clonotype was found many times. The chain is built from TRBV6-1 and TRBJ1-2; D is ambiguous. V was trimmed by 1 base and J by 0 bases, leaving 9 bases between them. Germline loops: CDR1 MNHNS, CDR2 SASEGT. The CDR3 length is 15 residues. The CDR3 DNA reads as TGTGCCAGCAGTGAAGTCGGCAGAGCTAACTATGGCTACACCTTC. As protein: CASSEVGRANYGYTF.

This clonotype was recorded at least ten times. The V call is TRBV7-9, the J call TRBJ1-4; no clear D gene. The CDR3 loop spans 14 amino acids. Trimming removed 2 bases at V and 8 bases at J, with 12 bases between. Germline V CDR1 and CDR2: SEHNR, FQNEAQ (reference sequence). CDR3 DNA: TGTGCCAGCAGCTTAATGGGCACCATCGAAAAACTGTTTTTT. Its protein is CASSLMGTIEKLFF. Looking up the rest from reference TRBV7-9 and TRBJ1-4 gives the full variable domain: DTGVSQNPRHKITKRGQNVTFRCDPISEHNRLYWYRQTLGQGPEFLTYFQNEAQLEKSRLLSDRFSAERPKGSFSTLEIQRTEQGDSAMYLCASSLMGTIEKLFFGSGTQLSVL.

This clonotype came up many times. The chain employs TRBV2 and TRBJ2-7; 7 nucleotides align to TRBD1. With 6 bases clipped from V and 0 bases from J, the junction kept 8 bases outside the gene matches. The CDR3 covers 15 residues. Germline V gene data show CDR1 as SNHLY and CDR2 as FYNNEI. The CDR3 DNA follows: TGTGCCAGCAGCGCTGACAGGGCTGGCTCCTACGAGCAGTACTTC. Amino acid sequence: CASSADRAGSYEQYF.

This clonotype came up a few times. The DNA for the CDR3 is TGCAGTGCTAGGAGCACGGGGGGGAAAGAGACCCAGTACTTC. This gives the protein CSARSTGGKETQYF. The rearrangement links TRBV20-1 to TRBJ2-5, with TRBD2 matching over 8 bases. Per the germline V gene, CDR1 is DFQATT and CDR2 is SNEGSKA (reference sequence). The ends lost 3 bases at V and 3 bases at J; junction bases unmatched: 6. The CDR3 is 14 amino acids.

This chain connects TRBV19 to TRBJ1-1; no definite D call. V lost 5 bases and J 2 bases, leaving 3 bases between the germline ends. CDR3 length equals 11 residues. Germline V gene lookup returns CDR1 LNHDA and CDR2 SQIVND (reference sequence). The DNA for the CDR3 is TGTGCCAGTAGTGCTAACACTGAAGCTTTCTTT. As protein: CASSANTEAFF.

This clonotype was seen at least ten times. The chain has TRBV19 and TRBJ1-5, with D unresolved. The CDR3 is 12 residues long. With 4 bases removed from V and 9 bases from J, the gap between germline ends came to 10 bases. Per germline, CDR1 LNHDA and CDR2 SQIVND (reference sequence). The CDR3 protein is CASSTRPPPQHF. For the CDR3, the DNA is TGTGCCAGTAGTACTCGACCCCCGCCCCAGCATTTT. Drawing the rest from reference TRBV19 and TRBJ1-5, the complete variable domain is DGGITQSPKYLFRKEGQNVTLSCEQNLNHDAMYWYRQDPGQGLRLIYYSQIVNDFQKGDIAEGYSVSREKKESFPLTVTSAQKNPTAFYLCASSTRPPPQHFGDGTRLSIL.

Many counts were recorded for this clonotype. The chain employs TRBV20-1 and TRBJ2-1; 9 positions match TRBD1. CDR1 and CDR2 (germline): DFQATT, SNEGSKA (reference sequence). The V segment lost 1 base and the J segment 6 bases; nucleotides outside the gene matches: 4. The CDR3 extends over 14 amino acids. In DNA form, the CDR3 reads TGCAGTGCTAGAGGGGTACAGGGGGCCAATGAGCAGTTCTTC. Protein product: CSARGVQGANEQFF.

The V call is TRBV2, the J call TRBJ1-2; D not resolved. The CDR3 is 12 residues long. Trimming took off 6 bases at V and 6 bases at J, with 11 bases between the two ends. CDR1 is SNHLY, CDR2 FYNNEI, per germline. This CDR3 reads CASRLTENGYTF. The CDR3 DNA is TGTGCCAGCAGGTTGACGGAGAATGGCTACACCTTC.

This clonotype was detected many times. The chain recombines TRBV5-1 with TRBJ2-5; 8 bases line up with TRBD2. Losses at the gene ends were 4 bases for V and 5 bases for J; bases not matched to a gene: 10. The CDR3 is 15 residues long. Germline CDR1 SGHRS, CDR2 YFSETQ. The CDR3: CASSDGSGVRETQYF. The CDR3 nucleotides read TGCGCCAGCAGCGATGGTAGCGGGGTCCGGGAGACCCAGTACTTC.

This clonotype has a handful of counts. This may be a read error: a much more frequent sequence differs by one nucleotide. The chain recombines TRBV11-3 with TRBJ2-3; D is unclear. CDR3 length equals 11 residues. Germline V lookup: CDR1 SGHNT, CDR2 YENEEA. As DNA, the CDR3 is TGTACCAGCACCTTGTTGGATACGCAGTATTTT. This translates into CTSTLLDTQYF.

This clonotype was seen many times. The CDR3 coding sequence is TGTGCCACGAGACTAGCGGGAGGTTACAATGAGCAGTTCTTC. It encodes CATRLAGGYNEQFF. The chain recombines TRBV19 with TRBJ2-1; 13 bases map to TRBD2. Trimming took 10 bases from V and 4 from J; bases not matched to a gene: 4. Germline values: CDR1 LNHDA, CDR2 SQIVND (reference sequence). The CDR3 is made up of 14 amino acids. Filled out from reference TRBV19 and TRBJ2-1, the complete variable domain reads DGGITQSPKYLFRKEGQNVTLSCEQNLNHDAMYWYRQDPGQGLRLIYYSQIVNDFQKGDIAEGYSVSREKKESFPLTVTSAQKNPTAFYLCATRLAGGYNEQFFGPGTRLTVL.

This clonotype came up many times. V gene TRBV19 combines with J gene TRBJ2-7, with D perhaps being TRBD1 or TRBD2 (5 bases each). CDR1 and CDR2 (germline): LNHDA, SQIVND (reference sequence). Trimming pared 6 bases from V and 3 bases from J, leaving 18 bases between. The CDR3 is 15 residues long. DNA for the CDR3: TGTGCCAGTAGCACTACTCGGGACGGGTACTACGAGCAGTACTTC. Its protein product is CASSTTRDGYYEQYF. Full variable domain (remainder filled in from reference TRBV19 and TRBJ2-7): DGGITQSPKYLFRKEGQNVTLSCEQNLNHDAMYWYRQDPGQGLRLIYYSQIVNDFQKGDIAEGYSVSREKKESFPLTVTSAQKNPTAFYLCASSTTRDGYYEQYFGPGTRLTVT.

This clonotype was counted many times. This rearrangement joins TRBV7-2 to TRBJ2-2; the D is unclear. This CDR3 has 15 amino acids. Trimming stripped 5 bases from V and 2 bases from J, with 12 bases between. Germline V gene data show CDR1 as SGHTA and CDR2 as FQGNSA. The CDR3 region is CASSANKGNTGELFF. The CDR3 coding sequence is TGTGCCAGCAGCGCGAATAAGGGCAACACCGGGGAGCTGTTTTTT.

This clonotype was seen a few times. The rearrangement uses TRBV20-1 and TRBJ2-2, with 8 bases that match TRBD2. The CDR3 extends over 13 amino acids. V was clipped by 5 bases and J by 4 bases; unmatched bases: 3. Per the germline V gene, CDR1 is DFQATT and CDR2 is SNEGSKA (reference sequence). DNA for the CDR3: TGCAGTGCTCCCCGGGGGGGCACCGGGGAGCTGTTTTTT. This gives the protein CSAPRGGTGELFF.

In its sample, this clonotype was seen many times. This chain joins TRBV7-2 and TRBJ2-1; 7 bases are a match to TRBD1. This CDR3 spans 14 amino acids. The trim removed 10 bases at V and 5 bases at J, leaving 11 bases unmatched. Germline V lookup: CDR1 SGHTA, CDR2 FQGNSA. CDR3 region: CATSSYRGDNEQFF. Written as DNA, the CDR3 is TGTGCCACCTCCTCCTACAGGGGCGACAATGAGCAGTTCTTC. The full variable domain, in which reference TRBV7-2 and TRBJ2-1 provide the parts outside the CDR3, is GAGVSQSPSNKVTEKGKDVELRCDPISGHTALYWYRQSLGQGLEFLIYFQGNSAPDKSGLPSDRFSAERTGGSVSTLTIQRTQQEDSAVYLCATSSYRGDNEQFFGPGTRLTVL.

This clonotype occurred many times. The CDR3 DNA sequence: TGTGCCAGTAGTATGTTCGGGAGCGCCGGGGAGCTGTTTTTT. It is translated as CASSMFGSAGELFF. The rearrangement uses TRBV19 and TRBJ2-2; a possible D gene is TRBD2 (6 bases). The length of the CDR3 is 14 residues. CDR1 is LNHDA and CDR2 is SQIVND in the germline V gene (reference sequence). Between the trimmed V and J ends, which lost 3 bases and 6 bases, there was a span of 11 bases.

This clonotype was recorded many times. The chain links TRBV30 to TRBJ1-3; unclear D gene. In germline, CDR1 is GTSNPN, CDR2 SVGIG (reference sequence). V was pared by 0 bases and J by 0 bases, with 12 bases between. CDR3 length: 16 amino acids. This CDR3 is CAWSVNAGSSGNTIYF. The CDR3, as DNA: TGTGCCTGGAGTGTGAACGCGGGGAGCTCTGGAAACACCATATATTTT. Supplemented by reference TRBV30 and TRBJ1-3, the full variable domain reads SQTIHQWPATLVQPVGSPLSLECTVEGTSNPNLYWYRQAAGRGLQLLFYSVGIGQISSEVPQNLSASRPQDRQFILSSKKLLLSDSGFYLCAWSVNAGSSGNTIYFGEGSWLTVV.